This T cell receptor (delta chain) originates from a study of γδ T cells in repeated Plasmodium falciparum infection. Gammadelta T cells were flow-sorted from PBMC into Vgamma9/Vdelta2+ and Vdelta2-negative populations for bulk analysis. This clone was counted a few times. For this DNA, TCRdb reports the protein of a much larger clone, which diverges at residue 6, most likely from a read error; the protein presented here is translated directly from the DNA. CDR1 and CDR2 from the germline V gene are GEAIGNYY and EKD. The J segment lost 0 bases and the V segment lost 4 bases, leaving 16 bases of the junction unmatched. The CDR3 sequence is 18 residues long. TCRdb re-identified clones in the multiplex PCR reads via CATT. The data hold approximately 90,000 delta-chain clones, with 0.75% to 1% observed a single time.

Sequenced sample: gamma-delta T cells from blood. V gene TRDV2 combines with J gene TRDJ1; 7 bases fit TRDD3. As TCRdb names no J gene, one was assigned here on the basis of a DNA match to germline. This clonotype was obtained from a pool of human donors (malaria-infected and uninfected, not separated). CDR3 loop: CACEPRSTGVGYTDKLIF. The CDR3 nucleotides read TGTGCCTGTGAGCCCCGCTCTACTGGGGTCGGGTACACCGATAAACTCATCTTT.